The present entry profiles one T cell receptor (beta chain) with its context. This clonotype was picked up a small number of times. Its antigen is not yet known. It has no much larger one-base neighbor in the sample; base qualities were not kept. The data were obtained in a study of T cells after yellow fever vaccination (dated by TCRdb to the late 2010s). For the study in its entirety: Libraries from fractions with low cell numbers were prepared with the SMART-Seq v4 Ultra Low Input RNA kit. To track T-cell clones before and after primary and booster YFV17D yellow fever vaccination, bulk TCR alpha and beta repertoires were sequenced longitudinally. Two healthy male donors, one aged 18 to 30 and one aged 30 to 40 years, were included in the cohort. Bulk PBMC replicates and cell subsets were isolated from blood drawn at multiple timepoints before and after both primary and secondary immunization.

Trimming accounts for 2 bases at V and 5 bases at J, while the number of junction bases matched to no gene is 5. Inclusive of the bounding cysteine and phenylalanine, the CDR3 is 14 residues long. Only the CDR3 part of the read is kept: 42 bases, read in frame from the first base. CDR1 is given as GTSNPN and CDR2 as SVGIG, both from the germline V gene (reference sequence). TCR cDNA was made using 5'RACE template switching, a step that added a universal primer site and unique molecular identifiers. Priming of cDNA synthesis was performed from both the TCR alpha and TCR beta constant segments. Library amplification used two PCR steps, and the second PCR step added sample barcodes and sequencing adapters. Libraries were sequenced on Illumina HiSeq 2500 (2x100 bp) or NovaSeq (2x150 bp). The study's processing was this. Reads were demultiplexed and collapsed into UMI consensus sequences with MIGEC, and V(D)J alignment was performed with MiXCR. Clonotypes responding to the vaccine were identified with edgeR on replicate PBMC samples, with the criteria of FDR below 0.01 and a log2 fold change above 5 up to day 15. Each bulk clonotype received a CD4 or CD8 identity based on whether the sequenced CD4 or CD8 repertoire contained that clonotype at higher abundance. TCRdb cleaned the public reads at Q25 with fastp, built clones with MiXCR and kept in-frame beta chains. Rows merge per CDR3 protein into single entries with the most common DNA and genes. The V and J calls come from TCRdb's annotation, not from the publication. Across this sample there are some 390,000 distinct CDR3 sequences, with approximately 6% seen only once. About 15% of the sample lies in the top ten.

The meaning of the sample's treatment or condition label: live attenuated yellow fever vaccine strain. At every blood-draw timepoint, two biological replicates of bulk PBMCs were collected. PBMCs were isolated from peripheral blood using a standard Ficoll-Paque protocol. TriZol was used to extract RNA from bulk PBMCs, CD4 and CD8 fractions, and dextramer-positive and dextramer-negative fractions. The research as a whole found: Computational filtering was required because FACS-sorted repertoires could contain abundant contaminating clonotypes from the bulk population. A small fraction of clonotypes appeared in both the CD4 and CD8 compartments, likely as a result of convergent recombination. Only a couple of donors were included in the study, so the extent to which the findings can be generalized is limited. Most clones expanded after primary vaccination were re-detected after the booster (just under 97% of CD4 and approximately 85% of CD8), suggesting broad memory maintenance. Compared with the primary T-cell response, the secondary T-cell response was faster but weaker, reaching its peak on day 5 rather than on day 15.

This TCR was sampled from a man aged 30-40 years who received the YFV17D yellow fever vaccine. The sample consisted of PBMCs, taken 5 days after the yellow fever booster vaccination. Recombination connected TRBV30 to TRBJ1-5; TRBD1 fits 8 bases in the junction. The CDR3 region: CAWSQGALDQPQHF. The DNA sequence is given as TGTGCCTGGAGTCAGGGGGCTTTGGATCAGCCCCAGCATTTT.